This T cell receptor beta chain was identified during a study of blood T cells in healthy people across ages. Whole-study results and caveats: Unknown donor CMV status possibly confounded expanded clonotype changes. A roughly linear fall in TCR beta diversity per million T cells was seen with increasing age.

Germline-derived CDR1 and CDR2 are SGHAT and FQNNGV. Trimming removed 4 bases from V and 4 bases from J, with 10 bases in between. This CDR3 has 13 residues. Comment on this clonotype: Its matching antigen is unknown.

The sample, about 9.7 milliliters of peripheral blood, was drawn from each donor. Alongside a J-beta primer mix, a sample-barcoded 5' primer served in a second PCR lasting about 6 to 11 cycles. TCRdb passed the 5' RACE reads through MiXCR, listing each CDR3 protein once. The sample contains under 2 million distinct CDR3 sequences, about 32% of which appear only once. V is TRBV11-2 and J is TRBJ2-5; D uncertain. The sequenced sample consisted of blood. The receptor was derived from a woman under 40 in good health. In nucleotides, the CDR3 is TGTGCCAGCAGCTGGGGTGGCATAGAGACCCAGTACTTC. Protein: CASSWGGIETQYF.